The rows below give T cell receptor beta chains drawn from one sample of a study of T-cell reconstitution after alpha-beta-depleted transplantation in children. TCRdb analysed the PCR reads with MiXCR anew, one entry per CDR3 protein. The table shows almost 500,000 distinct CDR3 sequences, with about an eighth occurring only once. This specimen consisted of PBMCs from the stem cell graft donor, obtained from the stem cell graft. These TCRs come from a human donor who donated a stem cell graft to a child with combined immunodeficiency. The CDR3 runs from the conserved cysteine through the conserved F or W.

V	J	CDR3
TRBV6-2/TRBV6-3	TRBJ2-7	CASSNLGTGSSYEQYF
TRBV12-3/TRBV12-4	TRBJ2-2	CAMQGPNTGELFF
TRBV7-3	TRBJ2-1	CASSHRRADYNEQFF
TRBV3-1	TRBJ2-5	CASSQEGPSRQETQYF
TRBV4-3	TRBJ2-7	CASSQDYSREYEQYF
TRBV4-2	TRBJ2-5	CASSQAQMIQETQYF
TRBV10-2	TRBJ2-1	CASSRASGNNEQFF
TRBV24-1	TRBJ2-5	CATSEPAGEFGETQYF
TRBV5-1	TRBJ2-3	CASARTSETDTQYF
TRBV5-1	TRBJ2-3	CASSLVRAEIDTQYF
TRBV5-1	TRBJ2-5	CASSTPTRDPFNQETQYF
TRBV7-6	TRBJ1-4	CASSYNQGAREKLFF
TRBV6-1	TRBJ1-4	CASSVRVLGATNEKLFF
TRBV6-2/TRBV6-3	TRBJ2-1	CASTLGDNEQFF
TRBV7-9	TRBJ2-3	CASSASGQGSPSGQQYF
TRBV12-3/TRBV12-4	TRBJ1-2	CASTQGGGTRGGYTF
TRBV4-3	TRBJ1-1	CASSQGRGVMNTEAFF
TRBV30	TRBJ2-6	CAWSGGQGFANVLTF
TRBV7-3	TRBJ2-1	CASSLGGPVNEQFF
TRBV7-9	TRBJ2-7	CASSLGLDNEQYF
TRBV6-2/TRBV6-3	TRBJ2-2	CASMLTANTGELFF
TRBV7-6	TRBJ2-6	CASGQQGQGSGANVLTF
TRBV5-1	TRBJ2-2	CASRTEWGRNTGELFF
TRBV7-9	TRBJ2-1	CASSLPSRYSRYNEQFF
TRBV7-8	TRBJ2-1	CASSPWTGTSGYNEQFF
TRBV6-2/TRBV6-3	TRBJ2-1	CASTMGRTIPEQFF
TRBV5-6	TRBJ2-7	CASSLASPNEQYF
TRBV29-1	TRBJ1-1	CSVRGKPDGTFEAFF
TRBV7-9	TRBJ2-1	CASSRTSGSLEQFF
TRBV3-1	TRBJ2-7	CASSQDPGGYYEQYF
TRBV12-3/TRBV12-4	TRBJ2-6	CASSPWGLEPGANVLTF
TRBV30	TRBJ2-7	CAVWRIAGGPTRSYEQYF
TRBV4-2	TRBJ1-2	CASSQDRNRGAYGYTF
TRBV27	TRBJ2-7	CASSFGMGYEQYF
TRBV5-4	TRBJ1-1	CASSPAPADTEAFF
TRBV28	TRBJ2-3	CASTTWGETDTQYF
TRBV27	TRBJ2-7	CASRPRGTDSYEQYF
TRBV12-3/TRBV12-4	TRBJ1-1	CASTIGGQAAFF
TRBV12-3/TRBV12-4	TRBJ2-2	CASSLGTLFGELFF